A single sample is the source of the 30 T cell receptor beta chains below, sequenced in a study of beta chain features in type 1 diabetes. Whole-study results and caveats: All four CD4+ subsets from Type 1 diabetes patients carried moderately but significantly shorter TCRB CDR3s.

No antigen has been assigned to these receptors. Expressed TCRB transcripts were sequenced after all isolated RNA was converted to cDNA. Sequencing was performed with immunoSEQ multiplex PCR; in TCRdb, only in-frame clones are kept and a portion is missing. The repertoire holds a few hundred thousand clones, with 16% as singletons. The sequenced sample consisted of naive CD4+ T cells from blood. The source of these receptors is a man aged 30 to 45 with type 1 diabetes.

This rearrangement joins TRBV4-1 to TRBJ2-7; TRBD2 matches at 10 bases. The CDR3 is 15 amino acids. Germline loops: CDR1 MGHRA, CDR2 YSYEKL. V lost 3 bases and J lost 7; bases outside the gene matches: 9. CDR3: CASSQVLAGAGEQYF. Here the CDR3 DNA reads TGCGCCAGCAGCCAGGTTCTAGCGGGAGCAGGGGAGCAGTACTTC.

The chain carries TRBV29-1 and TRBJ1-2; TRBD1 matches at 7 bases. The junction had 12 bases not matched to a gene; V was cut back by 5 bases and J by 9 bases. The CDR3 runs to 13 residues. CDR1 SQVTM and CDR2 ANQGSEA come from the germline V gene. The DNA of the CDR3 is TGCAGCGTTATAGTGACAGGGTTGAAGAGCTACACCTTC. Translating gives CSVIVTGLKSYTF.

This clone has only a few counts. The genes are TRBV7-9 and TRBJ2-7, with D perhaps TRBD1 (6 bases). The CDR3 loop spans 13 amino acids. Per germline, CDR1 SEHNR and CDR2 FQNEAQ (reference sequence). V shed 6 bases and J shed 4 bases, with 13 bases lying between them. The CDR3 DNA sequence: TGTGCCAGCAGGGGGACAACTGAATACGAGCAGTACTTC. Translation gives CASRGTTEYEQYF.

V gene TRBV7-2 combines with J gene TRBJ2-3, with 7 bases that match TRBD2. V shed 5 bases and J 3 bases; nucleotides not matched to a gene: 14. Germline CDR1 reads SGHTA; CDR2 reads FQGNSA. The CDR3 sequence is 17 residues long. The CDR3 region is CASSAAAGGRPTDTQYF. In DNA form, the CDR3 reads TGTGCCAGCAGCGCTGCAGCTGGCGGGAGACCGACAGATACGCAGTATTTT.

This clone turned up a few times. The V and J genes are TRBV9 and TRBJ2-5, with a weak D call TRBD1 (6 bases). This CDR3 is 14 amino acids long. The V end was cut by 3 bases, the J end by 1 base, with 10 bases between. CDR1 is SGDLS and CDR2 is YYNGEE in the germline V gene. The CDR3 DNA sequence: TGTGCCAGCAGCGGGACAGCCCTCCAAGAGACCCAGTACTTC. This sequence encodes CASSGTALQETQYF.

Remarks on this clone: The same CDR3 is also encoded by other DNA sequences in this sample. The V and J genes are TRBV9 and TRBJ1-2; perhaps TRBD1 as D (5 bases). Germline CDR1 is SGDLS and CDR2 is YYNGEE. Deletions cut 5 bases from V and 2 bases from J, with 7 bases between. The CDR3 covers 12 residues. The CDR3 sequence: CASSGGNYGYTF. DNA for the CDR3: TGTGCCAGCAGTGGGGGAAACTATGGCTACACCTTC.

V and J are TRBV29-1 and TRBJ2-1, with a possible D match to TRBD1 (6 bases). This CDR3 comprises 14 residues. Germline assignment: CDR1 SQVTM and CDR2 ANQGSEA. Trimming left V 3 bases short and J 4 bases short, with 13 bases between. The CDR3 sequence: CSVEGRGFYNEQFF. The CDR3 nucleotides read TGCAGCGTTGAGGGCAGGGGATTTTACAATGAGCAGTTCTTC.

The chain has TRBV5-1 and TRBJ2-3; 9 bases are shared with TRBD1. The CDR3 has 16 amino acids. Germline CDR1 is SGHRS and CDR2 is YFSETQ. V lost 4 bases to trimming and J lost 8 bases; unmatched junction nucleotides: 14. The CDR3 nucleotides are TGCGCCAGCAGCGGGACAGGGTCGAACGCACCTGGTACGCAGTATTTT. It specifies CASSGTGSNAPGTQYF.

This clone has just a few counts. The chain recombines TRBV6-1 with TRBJ2-2; D remains unclear. Per the germline V gene, CDR1 is MNHNS and CDR2 is SASEGT. The V gene lost 6 bases and the J gene lost 4 bases, with 12 bases spanning the gap. The CDR3 sequence is 14 residues long. Here the CDR3 DNA reads TGTGCCAGCAGAGGATGGATGATCACCGGGGAGCTGTTTTTT. This translates into CASRGWMITGELFF.

The rearrangement links TRBV6-5 to TRBJ2-3; possibly TRBD2 for D (5 bases). CDR1 is MNHEY, CDR2 SVGAGI, per germline. The CDR3 spans 12 residues. V shed 0 bases and J shed 10 bases, with 8 bases lying between them. Here the CDR3 DNA reads TGTGCCAGCAGTTACTCGCGCGGGCCGCAGTATTTT. Translated: CASSYSRGPQYF.

This clone was detected only a few times. The chain carries TRBV28 and TRBJ2-1; 9 nucleotides line up with TRBD1. CDR1 is MDHEN and CDR2 is SYDVKM in the germline V gene. Unmatched junction bases numbered 9, after V lost 6 bases and J lost 3 bases. There are 16 residues in the CDR3. CDR3 sequence (DNA): TGTGCCAGCAGGTATGCCGGGACAGGGTTCTACAATGAGCAGTTCTTC. Residues: CASRYAGTGFYNEQFF.

This clone has just a few counts. The chain joins TRBV18 to TRBJ1-5; no reliable D call. The CDR3 totals 14 residues. In germline, CDR1 is KGHSH, CDR2 LQKENI. Trimming pared 5 bases from V and 5 bases from J, leaving 13 bases between. The CDR3 region is CASSDGGVDQPQHF. The CDR3 bases are TGTGCCAGCTCAGACGGCGGAGTCGATCAGCCCCAGCATTTT.

Only a few counts were recorded for this clone. The genes are TRBV9 and TRBJ1-2; perhaps TRBD1 as D (5 bases). Trimming stripped 4 bases from V and 8 bases from J, with 9 bases between. Germline CDR1 and CDR2: SGDLS and YYNGEE. The CDR3 extends over 11 amino acids. CDR3 sequence: CASSFGHGYTF. The CDR3 DNA sequence: TGTGCCAGCAGCTTCGGACACGGCTACACCTTC. Full variable domain (rest looked up from reference TRBV9 and TRBJ1-2): DSGVTQTPKHLITATGQRVTLRCSPRSGDLSVYWYQQSLDQGLQFLIQYYNGEERAKGNILERFSAQQFPDLHSELNLSSLELGDSALYFCASSFGHGYTFGSGTRLTVV.

Only a few counts were recorded for this clone. The chain links TRBV7-2 to TRBJ2-7; no firm D call. V dropped 0 bases and J dropped 0 bases, with 9 bases sitting between them. The CDR3 has 15 amino acids. The V gene's germline CDR1 is SGHTA and CDR2 FQGNSA. As DNA, the CDR3 is TGTGCCAGCAGCTTAGCCGAGGCCAGCTCCTACGAGCAGTACTTC. Protein: CASSLAEASSYEQYF.

This clone was seen more than once but under ten times. The chain has TRBV4-1 and TRBJ1-5, with D tentatively TRBD1 (6 bases). In germline, CDR1 is MGHRA, CDR2 YSYEKL. The CDR3 covers 16 residues. V was pared by 3 bases and J by 5 bases, with 17 bases between. DNA for the CDR3: TGCGCCAGCAGCCAGGGGGGGGGCATCATCGATCAGCCCCAGCATTTT. This codes for CASSQGGGIIDQPQHF.

The chain joins TRBV2 to TRBJ2-3; D is unresolved. The CDR3 has 12 amino acids. Germline loops: CDR1 SNHLY, CDR2 FYNNEI. Trimming removed 10 bases at V and 3 bases at J, with 11 bases between. Here the CDR3 DNA reads TGTGCCAAGAGAGGATCGACAGATACGCAGTATTTT. As protein: CAKRGSTDTQYF.

The chain joins TRBV30 to TRBJ1-5; 9 bases agree with TRBD1. Per germline, CDR1 GTSNPN and CDR2 SVGIG (reference sequence). Trimming took 1 base from V and 5 from J; bases not matched to a gene: 12. The CDR3 spans 17 residues. This CDR3 reads CAWSAEGQGMRYQPQHF. The CDR3 coding sequence is TGTGCCTGGAGTGCCGAGGGACAGGGAATGAGGTATCAGCCCCAGCATTTT.

The V call is TRBV29-1, the J call TRBJ2-7; D is possibly TRBD1 (7 bases). V was clipped by 4 bases and J by 3 bases, with 13 bases between them. Germline V gene data show CDR1 as SQVTM and CDR2 as ANQGSEA. The CDR3 has 13 amino acids. The CDR3 sequence: CSVAAGGIYEQYF. The CDR3 DNA reads as TGCAGCGTTGCCGCAGGGGGGATCTACGAGCAGTACTTC.

This rearrangement joins TRBV30 to TRBJ1-2, with 7 bases fitting TRBD1. After removal of 3 bases from V and 4 bases from J, the junction contained 5 bases not matched to a gene. The CDR3 spans 13 residues. Germline V gene data show CDR1 as GTSNPN and CDR2 as SVGIG (reference sequence). DNA for the CDR3: TGTGCCTGGAGACGAGGGGGCGCCTATGGCTACACCTTC. Amino acids: CAWRRGGAYGYTF.

This clone was observed a handful of times. The rearrangement joins TRBV30 to TRBJ1-1; D is perhaps TRBD1 (6 bases). The V end was cut by 2 bases, the J end by 1 base, with 17 bases between. The CDR3 length is 16 residues. The V gene's germline CDR1 is GTSNPN and CDR2 SVGIG (reference sequence). DNA for the CDR3: TGTGCCTGGAGTCTCCTACTCCAGACAGGGAACACTGAAGCTTTCTTT. This sequence encodes CAWSLLLQTGNTEAFF.

The sample holds a few counts of this clone. The rearrangement joins TRBV28 to TRBJ2-1, with a weak D call TRBD1 (6 bases). This CDR3 is 15 amino acids long. Trimming removed 5 bases at V and 0 bases at J, with 11 bases between. CDR1 is MDHEN and CDR2 is SYDVKM in the germline V gene. The CDR3 sequence: CASSTTGPSYNEQFF. DNA for the CDR3: TGTGCCAGCAGTACGACAGGTCCCTCCTACAATGAGCAGTTCTTC.

The chain carries TRBV28 and TRBJ1-4; the D is unclear. V was shortened by 4 bases and J by 8 bases, with 5 bases between the two germline ends. Germline CDR1 and CDR2: MDHEN and SYDVKM. The CDR3 is made up of 11 amino acids. The CDR3 is CASSYREKLFF. CDR3 nucleotides: TGTGCCAGCAGTTATCGAGAAAAACTGTTTTTT.

This clone was seen only a few times. The chain has TRBV29-1 and TRBJ2-7, with D tentatively TRBD2 (6 bases). V was pared by 5 bases and J by 2 bases, with 10 bases between. The CDR3 has 12 residues. The germline gives CDR1 SQVTM, CDR2 ANQGSEA. The CDR3: CSVSEGTYEQYF. The CDR3 region has the DNA TGCAGCGTTTCGGAGGGTACCTACGAGCAGTACTTC.

This clone was seen more than once but under ten times. The chain carries TRBV30 and TRBJ2-1; no firm D call. Looked up from germline, CDR1 is GTSNPN and CDR2 is SVGIG (reference sequence). CDR3 length: 16 residues. Trimming stripped 3 bases from V and 4 bases from J, with 19 bases between. The CDR3, as DNA: TGTGCCTGGAGCGGTACGGGCAGGTACCTTTACAATGAGCAGTTCTTC. This codes for CAWSGTGRYLYNEQFF.

The gene calls are TRBV6-5 and TRBJ2-7; 8 bases map to TRBD2. Germline values: CDR1 MNHEY, CDR2 SVGAGI. Trimming removed 6 bases from V and 4 bases from J; junction bases left unmatched: 5. This CDR3 spans 13 amino acids. The CDR3 DNA follows: TGTGCCAGCAGCTTAGCGGGATATTACGAGCAGTACTTC. Translation: CASSLAGYYEQYF.

This clone was seen more than once but under ten times. The chain is built from TRBV7-9 and TRBJ2-5; 10 nucleotides match TRBD2. CDR1 and CDR2 (germline): SEHNR, FQNEAQ (reference sequence). This CDR3 contains 17 residues. J was trimmed by 3 bases and V by 3 bases; bases with no gene match: 10. The DNA for the CDR3 is TGTGCCAGCAGCTTGGTTCTGTCTAGCGGGAGCGAAGAGACCCAGTACTTC. Translation gives CASSLVLSSGSEETQYF.

The V and J genes are TRBV7-9 and TRBJ1-5; D unclear. The CDR3 sequence is 13 residues long. V lost 2 bases and J 4 bases, leaving 6 bases between the germline ends. Germline-derived CDR1 and CDR2 are SEHNR and FQNEAQ (reference sequence). As DNA, the CDR3 is TGTGCCAGCAGCTTAATCGAAAATCAGCCCCAGCATTTT. Translation gives CASSLIENQPQHF. Supplemented by reference TRBV7-9 and TRBJ1-5, the full variable domain reads DTGVSQNPRHKITKRGQNVTFRCDPISEHNRLYWYRQTLGQGPEFLTYFQNEAQLEKSRLLSDRFSAERPKGSFSTLEIQRTEQGDSAMYLCASSLIENQPQHFGDGTRLSIL.

V is TRBV7-9 and J is TRBJ1-2; D is unresolved. Germline lookup yields CDR1 SEHNR and CDR2 FQNEAQ (reference sequence). CDR3 size: 14 residues. Trimming pared 6 bases from V and 7 bases from J, leaving 18 bases between. The CDR3 here is CASSQQTILVGYTF. In DNA form, the CDR3 reads TGTGCCAGCAGTCAACAGACCATTCTCGTTGGCTACACCTTC.

The chain links TRBV30 to TRBJ2-7; no definite D call. V was pared by 5 bases and J by 3 bases, with 8 bases between. The CDR3 has 11 amino acids. The germline V gene encodes CDR1 GTSNPN and CDR2 SVGIG (reference sequence). CDR3 nucleotide sequence: TGTGCCTGGGGCCACGTCTACGAGCAGTACTTC. This sequence encodes CAWGHVYEQYF.

This rearrangement joins TRBV4-1 to TRBJ1-5; D is unresolved. CDR1 MGHRA and CDR2 YSYEKL come from the germline V gene. The CDR3 covers 15 residues. Deletions cut 2 bases from V and 0 bases from J, with 8 bases between. CDR3 loop: CASSQWADSNQPQHF. CDR3 sequence (DNA): TGCGCCAGCAGCCAATGGGCGGATAGCAATCAGCCCCAGCATTTT.